The rows below give T cell receptor beta chains drawn from one sample of a study of blood T cell repertoires in COVID-19. Clones were sequenced by immunoSEQ multiplex PCR, and TCRdb holds only the in-frame ones, with some missing. The table includes some 400,000 clones, roughly nine tenths detected once. Sequenced: PBMCs or T cells enriched from blood (not recorded which). The origin of the receptors is a woman aged 40 to 50 who had been exposed to COVID-19. CDR3s include the opening cysteine and the closing phenylalanine or tryptophan. A D gene is named only where the DNA matches it firmly. Some rows mark clone size as missing; the rest say once, few, many or name a class of expanded clone.

clone size: NA
V gene: TRBV30
D gene: NA
J gene: TRBJ1-5
CDR3 protein: CAWSVKRLNQPQHF
CDR3 DNA: TGTGCCTGGAGTGTAAAACGACTCAATCAGCCCCAGCATTTT

clone size: NA
V gene: TRBV14
D gene: NA
J gene: TRBJ1-4
CDR3 protein: CASSQGTLSEKLFF
CDR3 DNA: TGTGCCAGCAGCCAGGGGACACTATCTGAAAAACTGTTTTTT

clone size: NA
V gene: TRBV11-3
D gene: TRBD1
J gene: TRBJ2-5
CDR3 protein: CASSLYDRGLSETQYF
CDR3 DNA: TGTGCCAGCAGCCTATACGACAGGGGGCTTTCAGAGACCCAGTACTTC

clone size: once
V gene: TRBV2
D gene: TRBD1
J gene: TRBJ2-1
CDR3 protein: CASSVLPGTGAYGQFF
CDR3 DNA: TGTGCCAGCAGCGTCCTCCCCGGGACAGGGGCCTATGGGCAGTTCTTC

clone size: NA
V gene: TRBV30
D gene: TRBD2
J gene: TRBJ2-7
CDR3 protein: CAWKTSGTNSYEQYF
CDR3 DNA: TGTGCCTGGAAAACTAGCGGGACAAATTCCTACGAGCAGTACTTC

clone size: NA
V gene: TRBV24-1
D gene: NA
J gene: TRBJ1-3
CDR3 protein: CATSDLGPREHTDF
CDR3 DNA: TGTGCCACCAGTGATCTCGGCCCCCGGGAACATACCGATTTT

clone size: NA
V gene: TRBV10-3
D gene: TRBD1
J gene: TRBJ1-5
CDR3 protein: CAISESVTGQPQHF
CDR3 DNA: TGTGCCATCAGTGAGTCGGTGACAGGGCAGCCCCAGCATTTT

clone size: NA
V gene: TRBV20-1
D gene: TRBD2
J gene: TRBJ2-4
CDR3 protein: CSASGRGASGSAKNIQYF
CDR3 DNA: TGCAGTGCTAGTGGACGAGGGGCAAGCGGGAGTGCCAAAAACATTCAGTACTTC

clone size: NA
V gene: TRBV12-5
D gene: NA
J gene: TRBJ1-5
CDR3 protein: CASGQNQPQHF
CDR3 DNA: TGTGCTAGTGGCCAGAATCAGCCCCAGCATTTT

clone size: NA
V gene: TRBV6-1
D gene: NA
J gene: TRBJ1-2
CDR3 protein: CASSEAGGIYGYTF
CDR3 DNA: TGTGCCAGCAGTGAAGCTGGAGGGATCTATGGCTACACCTTC

clone size: NA
V gene: TRBV4-3
D gene: TRBD1
J gene: TRBJ1-6
CDR3 protein: CASSQDSGGTGVSSPLHF
CDR3 DNA: TGCGCCAGCAGCCAAGATTCTGGCGGGACAGGGGTTAGCTCACCCCTCCACTTT

clone size: NA
V gene: TRBV7-6
D gene: NA
J gene: TRBJ1-2
CDR3 protein: CASSRGRTENYGYTF
CDR3 DNA: TGTGCCAGCAGCCGCGGACGGACAGAAAACTATGGCTACACCTTC

clone size: NA
V gene: TRBV20-1
D gene: NA
J gene: TRBJ2-5
CDR3 protein: CSNERGETQYF
CDR3 DNA: TGCAGCAACGAGAGAGGGGAGACCCAGTACTTC

clone size: few
V gene: TRBV6-5
D gene: NA
J gene: TRBJ1-2
CDR3 protein: CASSYSRGSGGYTF
CDR3 DNA: TGTGCCAGCAGTTACTCGAGAGGTTCTGGGGGCTACACCTTC

clone size: NA
V gene: TRBV30
D gene: NA
J gene: TRBJ2-6
CDR3 protein: CAWSVGRAGANVLTF
CDR3 DNA: TGTGCCTGGAGTGTTGGTCGAGCCGGGGCCAACGTCCTGACTTTC

clone size: NA
V gene: TRBV19
D gene: NA
J gene: TRBJ1-2
CDR3 protein: CASRDRGDGYTF
CDR3 DNA: TGTGCCAGTAGAGATCGAGGAGATGGCTACACCTTC

clone size: NA
V gene: TRBV19
D gene: NA
J gene: TRBJ1-2
CDR3 protein: CASSIERGRDYGYTF
CDR3 DNA: TGTGCCAGTAGTATCGAGCGGGGGCGAGACTATGGCTACACCTTC

clone size: NA
V gene: TRBV10-2
D gene: TRBD1
J gene: TRBJ1-5
CDR3 protein: CASNRGGNQPQHF
CDR3 DNA: TGCGCCAGCAACAGGGGTGGCAATCAGCCCCAGCATTTT

clone size: few
V gene: TRBV19
D gene: NA
J gene: TRBJ1-5
CDR3 protein: CASKGANSQPQHF
CDR3 DNA: TGTGCCAGTAAGGGAGCGAACAGTCAGCCCCAGCATTTT

clone size: NA
V gene: TRBV30
D gene: NA
J gene: TRBJ1-6
CDR3 protein: CAWSTGLGSPLHF
CDR3 DNA: TGTGCCTGGTCCACAGGGCTTGGTTCACCCCTCCACTTT

clone size: NA
V gene: TRBV9
D gene: NA
J gene: TRBJ1-5
CDR3 protein: CASSVGGGADQPQHF
CDR3 DNA: TGTGCCAGCAGCGTCGGTGGGGGGGCCGATCAGCCCCAGCATTTT

clone size: NA
V gene: TRBV11-2
D gene: NA
J gene: TRBJ1-3
CDR3 protein: CASSQTRGSGNTIYF
CDR3 DNA: TGTGCCAGCAGCCAAACTCGGGGATCAGGAAACACCATATATTTT

clone size: NA
V gene: TRBV7-2
D gene: TRBD1
J gene: TRBJ1-3
CDR3 protein: CASSLLRGSSGNTIYF
CDR3 DNA: TGTGCCAGCAGCTTACTCAGGGGGAGCTCTGGAAACACCATATATTTT

clone size: NA
V gene: TRBV27
D gene: NA
J gene: TRBJ2-1
CDR3 protein: CASSFFEEQFF
CDR3 DNA: TGTGCCAGCAGTTTTTTTGAGGAGCAGTTCTTC

clone size: few
V gene: TRBV6-2/TRBV6-3
D gene: TRBD1
J gene: TRBJ1-1
CDR3 protein: CASSYLTRDRVNTEAFF
CDR3 DNA: TGTGCCAGCAGTTACCTAACACGCGACAGGGTGAACACTGAAGCTTTCTTT

clone size: NA
V gene: TRBV19
D gene: NA
J gene: TRBJ1-1
CDR3 protein: CASRGAGGLNTEAFF
CDR3 DNA: TGTGCCAGTAGAGGCGCGGGCGGACTGAACACTGAAGCTTTCTTT

clone size: NA
V gene: TRBV4-1
D gene: TRBD1
J gene: TRBJ1-1
CDR3 protein: CASSQGTGTGNGKTEAFF
CDR3 DNA: TGCGCCAGCAGCCAAGGAACCGGGACAGGGAACGGGAAGACTGAAGCTTTCTTT

clone size: NA
V gene: TRBV30
D gene: NA
J gene: TRBJ1-3
CDR3 protein: CAWSAGTGNTIYF
CDR3 DNA: TGTGCCTGGAGTGCAGGAACTGGAAACACCATATATTTT

clone size: NA
V gene: TRBV27
D gene: NA
J gene: TRBJ1-2
CDR3 protein: CASSSNSYGYTF
CDR3 DNA: TGTGCCAGCAGTTCCAATTCCTATGGCTACACCTTC

clone size: many
V gene: TRBV29-1
D gene: NA
J gene: TRBJ1-1
CDR3 protein: CSVESRGGNTEAFF
CDR3 DNA: TGCAGCGTTGAATCTAGGGGGGGGAACACTGAAGCTTTCTTT

clone size: NA
V gene: TRBV9
D gene: NA
J gene: TRBJ1-2
CDR3 protein: CASSPGSSGYTF
CDR3 DNA: TGTGCCAGCAGCCCAGGGTCGTCTGGCTACACCTTC

clone size: NA
V gene: TRBV5-1
D gene: NA
J gene: TRBJ1-1
CDR3 protein: CASRLGRDYTEAFF
CDR3 DNA: TGCGCCAGCCGCTTGGGGCGAGACTACACTGAAGCTTTCTTT

clone size: NA
V gene: TRBV19
D gene: TRBD1
J gene: TRBJ1-1
CDR3 protein: CASSPGQGNTEAFF
CDR3 DNA: TGTGCCAGTAGCCCGGGACAGGGGAACACTGAAGCTTTCTTT

clone size: NA
V gene: TRBV7-8
D gene: NA
J gene: TRBJ1-1
CDR3 protein: CASSLVARNTEAFF
CDR3 DNA: TGTGCCAGCAGCTTAGTAGCCAGGAACACTGAAGCTTTCTTT

clone size: NA
V gene: TRBV3-1/TRBV3-2
D gene: NA
J gene: TRBJ2-7
CDR3 protein: CASSLRDSYEQYF
CDR3 DNA: TGTGCCAGCAGTCTCCGGGACTCCTACGAGCAGTACTTC

clone size: once
V gene: TRBV15
D gene: NA
J gene: TRBJ1-1
CDR3 protein: CATSRAVVVNTEAFF
CDR3 DNA: TGTGCCACCAGCAGGGCGGTTGTGGTGAACACTGAAGCTTTCTTT

clone size: NA
V gene: TRBV5-1
D gene: NA
J gene: TRBJ1-4
CDR3 protein: CASSLGTGSLNEKLFF
CDR3 DNA: TGCGCCAGCAGCTTGGGGACTGGATCCTTAAATGAAAAACTGTTTTTT

clone size: NA
V gene: TRBV4-2
D gene: TRBD2
J gene: TRBJ2-5
CDR3 protein: CASSQARTSGSREETQYF
CDR3 DNA: TGTGCCAGCAGCCAAGCCCGGACTAGCGGGAGTAGGGAAGAGACCCAGTACTTC

clone size: NA
V gene: TRBV19
D gene: TRBD1
J gene: TRBJ2-3
CDR3 protein: CASSMTGYGTDTQYF
CDR3 DNA: TGTGCCAGTAGTATGACAGGGTACGGCACAGATACGCAGTATTTT